This record covers a single T cell receptor (beta chain). TCRdb's table, derived via immunoSEQ multiplex PCR, lists solely in-frame clones and lacks some. Of roughly 27,000 clones listed, roughly 80% were seen once; the top ten hold around 6.5%. Specified treatment: preoperative locoregional IRX-2 cytokine immunotherapy. These data originate in a study of preoperative IRX-2 immunotherapy in early breast cancer. Germline V lookup: CDR1 KGHSH, CDR2 LQKENI. This CDR3 has 16 amino acids. With 3 bases removed from V and 1 base from J, the gap between germline ends came to 15 bases. This sequence was found in a human donor with breast cancer. The sequenced sample was lymph node tissue, obtained after IRX-2 immunotherapy. The chain uses TRBV18 and TRBJ1-1, with D unresolved. CDR3 DNA sequence: TGTGCCAGCTCACCCGATATTGGAGGGAAGAACACTGAAGCTTTCTTT. Residues: CASSPDIGGKNTEAFF.